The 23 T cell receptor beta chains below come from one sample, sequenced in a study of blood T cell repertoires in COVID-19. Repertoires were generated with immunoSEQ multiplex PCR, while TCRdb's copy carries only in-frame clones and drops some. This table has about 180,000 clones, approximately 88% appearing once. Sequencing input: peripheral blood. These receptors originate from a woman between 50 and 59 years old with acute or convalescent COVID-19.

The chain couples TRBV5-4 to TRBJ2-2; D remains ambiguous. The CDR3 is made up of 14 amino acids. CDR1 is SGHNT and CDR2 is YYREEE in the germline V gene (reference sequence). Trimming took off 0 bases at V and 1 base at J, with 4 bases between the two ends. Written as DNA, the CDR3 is TGTGCCAGCAGCTTGGGCAGGAACACCGGGGAGCTGTTTTTT. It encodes CASSLGRNTGELFF.

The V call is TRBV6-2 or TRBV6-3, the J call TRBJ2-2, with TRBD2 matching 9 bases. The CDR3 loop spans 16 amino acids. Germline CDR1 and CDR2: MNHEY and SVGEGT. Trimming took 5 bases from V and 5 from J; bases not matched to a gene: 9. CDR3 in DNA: TGTGCCAGCAGTCCCGTCGGAGCGGGAGGAACCGGGGAGCTGTTTTTT. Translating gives CASSPVGAGGTGELFF.

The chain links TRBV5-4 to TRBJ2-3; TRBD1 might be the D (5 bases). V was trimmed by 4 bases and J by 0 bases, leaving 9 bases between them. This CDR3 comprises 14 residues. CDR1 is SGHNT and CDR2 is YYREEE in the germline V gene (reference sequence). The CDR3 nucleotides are TGTGCCAGCAGCCCCTGGGGCAGCACAGATACGCAGTATTTT. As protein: CASSPWGSTDTQYF.

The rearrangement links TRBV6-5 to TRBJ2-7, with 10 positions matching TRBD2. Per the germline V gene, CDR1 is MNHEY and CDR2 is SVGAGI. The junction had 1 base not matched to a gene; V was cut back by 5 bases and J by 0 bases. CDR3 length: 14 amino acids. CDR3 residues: CASSIAGGSYEQYF. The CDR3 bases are TGTGCCAGCAGTATAGCGGGAGGCTCCTACGAGCAGTACTTC.

In DNA, the CDR3 is TGTGCCAGCAGTGAATCCTGGGCATCAAGTGGCTACACCTTC. Encoded protein: CASSESWASSGYTF. The chain has TRBV25-1 and TRBJ1-2; D not certain. This CDR3 has 14 amino acids. Trimming took 1 base from V and 7 from J, leaving 13 bases between them. CDR1 MGHDK and CDR2 SYGVNS come from the germline V gene.

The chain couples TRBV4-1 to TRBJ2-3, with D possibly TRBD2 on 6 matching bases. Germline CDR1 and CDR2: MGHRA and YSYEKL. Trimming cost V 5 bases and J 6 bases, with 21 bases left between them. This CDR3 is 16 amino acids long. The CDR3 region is CASSNTGDRSLDTQYF. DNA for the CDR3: TGCGCCAGCAGCAATACGGGGGATCGTAGTTTGGATACGCAGTATTTT.

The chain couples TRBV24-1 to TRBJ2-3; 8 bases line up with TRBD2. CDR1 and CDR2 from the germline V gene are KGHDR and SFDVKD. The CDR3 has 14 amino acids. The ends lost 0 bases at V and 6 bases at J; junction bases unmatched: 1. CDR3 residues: CATSDLSGGDTQYF. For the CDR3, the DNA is TGTGCCACCAGTGATTTGTCGGGAGGGGATACGCAGTATTTT.

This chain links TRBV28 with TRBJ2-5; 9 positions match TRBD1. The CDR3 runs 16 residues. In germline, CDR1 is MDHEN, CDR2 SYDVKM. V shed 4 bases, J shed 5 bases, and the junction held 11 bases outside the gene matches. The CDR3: CASSSKTGGAGETQYF. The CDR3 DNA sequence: TGTGCCAGCAGTTCAAAAACAGGGGGCGCAGGGGAGACCCAGTACTTC.

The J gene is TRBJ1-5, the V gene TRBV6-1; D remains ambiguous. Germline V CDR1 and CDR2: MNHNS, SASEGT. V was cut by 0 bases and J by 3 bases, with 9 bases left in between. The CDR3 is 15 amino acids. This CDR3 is CASSEAAADNQPQHF. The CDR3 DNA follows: TGTGCCAGCAGTGAAGCGGCGGCAGACAATCAGCCCCAGCATTTT.

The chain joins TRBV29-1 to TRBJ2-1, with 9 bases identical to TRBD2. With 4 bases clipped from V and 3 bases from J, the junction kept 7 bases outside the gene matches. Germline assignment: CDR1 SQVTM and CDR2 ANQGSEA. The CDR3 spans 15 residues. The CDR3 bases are TGCAGCGTTGCAATCCGACTAGCGGTCTACAATGAGCAGTTCTTC. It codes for CSVAIRLAVYNEQFF.

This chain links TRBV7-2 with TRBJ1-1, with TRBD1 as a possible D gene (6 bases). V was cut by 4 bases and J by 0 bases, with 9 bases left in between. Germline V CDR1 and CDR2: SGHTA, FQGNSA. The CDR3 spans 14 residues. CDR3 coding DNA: TGTGCCAGCAGCTGGGACAACCTGAACACTGAAGCTTTCTTT. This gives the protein CASSWDNLNTEAFF.

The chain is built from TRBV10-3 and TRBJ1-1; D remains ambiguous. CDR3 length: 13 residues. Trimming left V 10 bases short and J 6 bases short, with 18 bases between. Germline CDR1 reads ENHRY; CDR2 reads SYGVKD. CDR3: CATSPQVGAEAFF. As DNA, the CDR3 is TGTGCCACATCCCCGCAGGTGGGTGCTGAAGCTTTCTTT.

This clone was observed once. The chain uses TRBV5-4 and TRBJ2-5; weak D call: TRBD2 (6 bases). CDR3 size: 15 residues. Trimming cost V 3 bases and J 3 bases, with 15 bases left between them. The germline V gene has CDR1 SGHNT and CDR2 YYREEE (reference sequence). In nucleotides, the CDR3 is TGTGCCAGCAGCTCCTCGCTAGCGCGAAAAGAGACCCAGTACTTC. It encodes CASSSSLARKETQYF.

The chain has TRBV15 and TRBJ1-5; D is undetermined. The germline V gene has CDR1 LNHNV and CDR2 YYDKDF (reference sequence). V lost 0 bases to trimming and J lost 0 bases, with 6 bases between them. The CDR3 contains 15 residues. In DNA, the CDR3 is TGTGCCACCAGCAGAGATGCTAATAGCAATCAGCCCCAGCATTTT. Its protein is CATSRDANSNQPQHF.

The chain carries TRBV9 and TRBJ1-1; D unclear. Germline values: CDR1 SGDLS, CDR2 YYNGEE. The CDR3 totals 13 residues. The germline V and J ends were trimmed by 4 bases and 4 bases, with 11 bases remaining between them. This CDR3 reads CASSQDRVTEAFF. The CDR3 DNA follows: TGTGCCAGCAGCCAGGATCGTGTCACTGAAGCTTTCTTT.

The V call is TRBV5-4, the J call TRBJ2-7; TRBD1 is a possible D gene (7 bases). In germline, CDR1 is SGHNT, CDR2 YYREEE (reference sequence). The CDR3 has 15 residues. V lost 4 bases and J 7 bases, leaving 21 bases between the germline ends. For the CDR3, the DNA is TGTGCCAGCAGCGTGGGGGGACAGAGAACTAGGGAGCAGTACTTC. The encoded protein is CASSVGGQRTREQYF.

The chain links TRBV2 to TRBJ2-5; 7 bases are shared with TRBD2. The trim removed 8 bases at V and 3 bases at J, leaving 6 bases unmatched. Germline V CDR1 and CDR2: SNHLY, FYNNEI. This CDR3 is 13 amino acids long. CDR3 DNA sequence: TGTGCCAGCCATTTGCGGGAGAAAGAGACCCAGTACTTC. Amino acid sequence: CASHLREKETQYF.

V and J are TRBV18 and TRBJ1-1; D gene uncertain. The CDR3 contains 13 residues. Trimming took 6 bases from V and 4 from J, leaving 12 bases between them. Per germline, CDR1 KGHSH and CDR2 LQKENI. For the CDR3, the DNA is TGTGCCAGCTCCACCCGCCGAGGCACTGAAGCTTTCTTT. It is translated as CASSTRRGTEAFF.

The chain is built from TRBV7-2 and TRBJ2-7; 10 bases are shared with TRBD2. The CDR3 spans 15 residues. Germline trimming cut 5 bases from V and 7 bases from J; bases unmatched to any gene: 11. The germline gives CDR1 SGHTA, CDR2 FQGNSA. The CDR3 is CASSAPGLATGEQYF. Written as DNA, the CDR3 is TGTGCCAGCAGCGCACCGGGACTAGCGACGGGTGAGCAGTACTTC. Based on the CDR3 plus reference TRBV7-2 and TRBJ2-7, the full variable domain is GAGVSQSPSNKVTEKGKDVELRCDPISGHTALYWYRQSLGQGLEFLIYFQGNSAPDKSGLPSDRFSAERTGGSVSTLTIQRTQQEDSAVYLCASSAPGLATGEQYFGPGTRLTVT.

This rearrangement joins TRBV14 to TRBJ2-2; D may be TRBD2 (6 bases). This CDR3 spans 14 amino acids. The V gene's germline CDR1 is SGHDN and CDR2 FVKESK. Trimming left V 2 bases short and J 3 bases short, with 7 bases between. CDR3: CASSQWDYTGELFF. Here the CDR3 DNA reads TGTGCCAGCAGCCAATGGGACTACACCGGGGAGCTGTTTTTT.

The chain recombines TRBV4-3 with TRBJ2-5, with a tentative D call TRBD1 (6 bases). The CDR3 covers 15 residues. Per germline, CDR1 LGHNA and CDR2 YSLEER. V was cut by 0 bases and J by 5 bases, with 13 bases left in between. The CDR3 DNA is TGCGCCAGCAGCCAAGAAGCAGGGGATTGGGAGACCCAGTACTTC. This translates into CASSQEAGDWETQYF.

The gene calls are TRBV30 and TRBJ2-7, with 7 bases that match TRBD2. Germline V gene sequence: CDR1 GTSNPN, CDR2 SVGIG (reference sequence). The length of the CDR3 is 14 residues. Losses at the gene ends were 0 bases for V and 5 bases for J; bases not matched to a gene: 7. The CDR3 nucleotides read TGTGCCTGGAGTGTATGGGGCGGGGGAGACGAGCAGTACTTC. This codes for CAWSVWGGGDEQYF.

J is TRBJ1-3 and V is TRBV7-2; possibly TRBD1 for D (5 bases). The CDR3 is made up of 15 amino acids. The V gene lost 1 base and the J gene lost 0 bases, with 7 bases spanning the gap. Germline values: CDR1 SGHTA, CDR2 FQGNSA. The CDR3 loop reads CASSLVGASGNTIYF. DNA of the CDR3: TGTGCCAGCAGCTTAGTAGGGGCCTCTGGAAACACCATATATTTT.